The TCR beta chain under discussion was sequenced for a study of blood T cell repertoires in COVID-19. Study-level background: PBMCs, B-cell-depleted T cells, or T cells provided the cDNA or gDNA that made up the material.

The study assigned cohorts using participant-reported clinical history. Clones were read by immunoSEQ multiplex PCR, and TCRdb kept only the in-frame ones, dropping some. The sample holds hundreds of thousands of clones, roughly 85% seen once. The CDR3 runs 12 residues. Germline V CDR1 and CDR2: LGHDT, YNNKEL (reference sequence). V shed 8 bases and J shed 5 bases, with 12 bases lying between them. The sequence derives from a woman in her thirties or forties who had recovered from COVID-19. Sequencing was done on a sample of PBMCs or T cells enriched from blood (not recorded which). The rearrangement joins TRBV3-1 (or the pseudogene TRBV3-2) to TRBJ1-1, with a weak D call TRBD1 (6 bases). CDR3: CASQGRGTEAFF. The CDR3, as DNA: TGTGCCAGCCAAGGTAGGGGGACTGAAGCTTTCTTT.